This entry is about one TCR beta chain. Its specificity is unknown. Sequencing used immunoSEQ multiplex PCR; TCRdb keeps in-frame clones, though not all of them. Among approximately 120,000 clones listed, 88% were seen once. Per germline, CDR1 SGHDT and CDR2 YYEEEE. The CDR3 sequence is 15 residues long. The V and J ends lost 2 bases and 0 bases respectively, with 6 bases between them. The data derive from a study of T cell responses to AZD1222 COVID-19 vaccine. Overall study: Pooling was applied to second doses at about 4 or about 12 weeks. The study's findings and limits: Nearly half of unique spike-specific TCRs reportedly avoided B.1.351 and B.1.1.7 mutated regions. Donors in the cohort were predominantly white British and more often female, and clonal diversity was possibly underestimated.

The TCR was taken from an adult in good health. The chain combines TRBV5-6 with TRBJ1-6; no definite D call. The sample consisted of peripheral blood, taken on day 0 of AZD1222 vaccination. The DNA for the CDR3 is TGTGCCAGCAGCTTTGTCGGCTCCTATAATTCACCCCTCCACTTT. Protein sequence: CASSFVGSYNSPLHF.